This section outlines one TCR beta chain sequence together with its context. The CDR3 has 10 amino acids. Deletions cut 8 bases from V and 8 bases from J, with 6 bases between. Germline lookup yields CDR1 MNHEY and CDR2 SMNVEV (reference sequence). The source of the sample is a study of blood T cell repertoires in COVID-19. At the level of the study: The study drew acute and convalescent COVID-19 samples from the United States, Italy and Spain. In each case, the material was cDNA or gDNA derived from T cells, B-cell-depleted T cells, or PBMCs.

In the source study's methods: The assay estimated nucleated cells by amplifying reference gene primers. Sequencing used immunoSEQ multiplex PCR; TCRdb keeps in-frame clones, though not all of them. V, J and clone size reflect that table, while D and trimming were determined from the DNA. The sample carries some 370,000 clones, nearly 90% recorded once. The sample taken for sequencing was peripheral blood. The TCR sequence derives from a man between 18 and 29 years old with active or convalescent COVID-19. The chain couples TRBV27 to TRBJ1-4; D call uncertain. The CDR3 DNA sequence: TGTGCCAGCGGGAGGGAAAAACTGTTTTTT. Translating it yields CASGREKLFF.